This record looks at one T cell receptor beta chain sequence and its context. No cognate antigen has been identified for it. No base qualities exist here, and no much larger clone lies one base off it. This entry belongs to a study of T cell responses to AZD1222 COVID-19 vaccine (dated by TCRdb to 2020 to 2022). As for the study more broadly: A total of around 240 trial participants underwent TCR sequencing, of whom 200 to 220 received two doses of AZD1222 and some 25 received two doses of the MenACWY control vaccine. Enrollment into the trials was organized by age into subgroups of 18-55, 56-69 and 70-plus years, and those subgroups contained approximately 150, 30 and 60 TCR-sequenced participants, respectively.

From the cysteine through the phenylalanine, the CDR3 covers 13 amino acids. Only the CDR3 region is kept as DNA, spanning 39 bases read in frame from base 1. Compared with germline, V lacks 9 bases and J lacks 7 bases; bases without a gene match: 3. As encoded in the germline V gene, CDR1 is MNHEY while CDR2 is SVGAGI. The paper's findings and limits, for the study overall: Most participants were white British and females outnumbered males, and the authors suggested that clonal diversity may have been underestimated. Conclusions about previously exposed vaccinees were limited because only 6 or 7 AZD1222 recipients were SARS-CoV-2 seropositive at baseline. Nearly half of unique spike-specific TCRs reportedly recognized epitopes outside regions mutated in the B.1.351 and B.1.1.7 variants. Because no day 14 peak-response samples were available, the repertoires could be characterized only after the peak T cell response. A significant rise in spike-specific TCR breadth and depth was observed after two AZD1222 doses relative to day 0 and relative to MenACWY recipients. In the small 56-69-year group, the increase in depth fell short of significance, most likely because of low power. The whole spike protein was spanned by vaccine-associated CD4 TCRs, and dominant responses were seen in regions 160-218 and 743-854.

Per the publication, the time point label means: about 28 days (+/-7) after the second vaccine dose. AZD1222 recipients given second doses at about 4 weeks or at about 12 weeks were pooled, since spike-specific TCR depth and breadth were not found to differ between the two schedules. Vaccinee samples came from UK trials COV001 and COV002, including a single-blind randomized controlled phase 2/3 trial of AZD1222 (ChAdOx1 nCoV-19) in healthy adults. Trial participant PBMC samples were collected at day 0 and day 28 after the second dose for TCRbeta chain sequencing. The CDR3 regions of human TCRbeta chains were analyzed by immunosequencing. The study's processing was this. TCRs in the repertoires were matched against a reference library of SARS-CoV-2-specific TCRs that had been generated with the MIRA antigen-specificity platform. Breadth was defined as the fraction of unique TCRs that were SARS-CoV-2-associated, and depth was defined as the fraction of total T cells that were SARS-CoV-2-associated. Using the MIRA data, every spike-specific TCR was mapped to the spike region that the TCR reacted to and assigned to either a CD4 or a CD8 class. Log10-transformed breadth and depth values were compared by one-way ANOVA with Sidak's multiple comparisons tests. The table was pulled from immuneACCESS by TCRdb, which kept in-frame rearrangements only. Such tables lose some clones; where checked, under half of the loss comes from unresolved V genes, and the rest has no known cause. The DNA gave D and trimming, while V, J and clone size come from that table. This sample has 150,000 to 200,000 clones in its table, and just over 90% of those were observed once. The ten largest account for 1.3% of the sample.

The origin of this receptor is an adult who received the AZD1222 COVID-19 vaccine. The specimen comprised peripheral blood, sampled 28 days after the second AZD1222 dose. The rearranged segments are TRBV6-5 and TRBJ1-6; 10 central bases correspond to TRBD1. The nucleotide sequence reads TGTGCCAGTTGGGGACAGGGGAATTCACCCCTCCACTTT. It translates to CASWGQGNSPLHF.